This T cell receptor (beta chain) was sequenced during a study of blood T cells in healthy people across ages. Germline loops: CDR1 MGHDK, CDR2 SYGVNS. After removal of 5 bases from V and 4 bases from J, the junction contained 3 bases not matched to a gene. The CDR3 is made up of 14 amino acids. This clonotype was seen only a few times. The use of a sample-barcoded 5' primer and a J-beta primer mix characterized a second PCR of 7 to 11 cycles. Researchers report that a template-switch adaptor with 12 random nucleotides tagged each cDNA molecule. TCRdb re-analysed the 5' RACE reads in MiXCR, keeping a single row per CDR3 protein. The table lists over 600,000 distinct CDR3 sequences, over 20% of them singletons.

The sample was blood. The clonotype comes from a man aged 65 to 79 in good health. The J gene is TRBJ2-2, the V gene TRBV25-1; 8 bases align to TRBD1. The CDR3 protein is CASSRQGITGELFF. The CDR3, as DNA: TGTGCCAGCAGTCGACAGGGGATCACCGGGGAGCTGTTTTTT.